This TCR beta chain came from a study of cytomegalovirus exposure and HLA in healthy donors. In the PCR, 60 Vbeta and 13 Jbeta primers were used. Sequenced by immunoSEQ multiplex PCR; TCRdb stores in-frame clones only, minus some. The sample has 200,000 or so clones; about 87% are singletons. This clone has a single count. CDR1 is SEHNR and CDR2 is FQNEAQ in the germline V gene (reference sequence). This CDR3 is 14 amino acids long. The J segment lost 8 bases and the V segment lost 5 bases, leaving 8 bases of the junction unmatched. Sequencing was carried out using PBMCs. The V call is TRBV7-9, the J call TRBJ1-1; 10 positions agree with TRBD1. The clonotype comes from a man aged 30 to 45 in good health and CMV-seronegative. DNA of the CDR3: TGTGCCAGCAGCATCGGAATGGGACAGGGGGAAGCTTTCTTT. Translation gives CASSIGMGQGEAFF.